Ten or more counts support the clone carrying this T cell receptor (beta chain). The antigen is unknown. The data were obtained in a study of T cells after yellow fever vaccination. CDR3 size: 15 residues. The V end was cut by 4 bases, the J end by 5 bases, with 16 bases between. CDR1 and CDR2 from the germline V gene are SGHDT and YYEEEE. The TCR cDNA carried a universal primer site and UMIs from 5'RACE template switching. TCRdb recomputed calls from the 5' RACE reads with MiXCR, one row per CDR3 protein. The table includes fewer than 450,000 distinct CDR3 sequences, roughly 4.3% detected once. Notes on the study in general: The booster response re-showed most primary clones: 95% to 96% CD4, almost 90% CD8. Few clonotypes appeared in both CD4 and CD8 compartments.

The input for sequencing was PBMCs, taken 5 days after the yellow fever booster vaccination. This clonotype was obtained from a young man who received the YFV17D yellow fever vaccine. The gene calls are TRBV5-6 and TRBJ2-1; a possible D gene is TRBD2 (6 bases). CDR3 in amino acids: CASSAWIAANNEQFF. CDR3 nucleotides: TGTGCCAGCAGCGCCTGGATAGCGGCGAACAATGAGCAGTTCTTC.